The next 10 T cell receptor beta chains were all read from a single sample in a study of preoperative IRX-2 immunotherapy in early breast cancer. The method was immunoSEQ multiplex PCR; TCRdb's version includes in-frame clones alone and lacks a portion of them. This sample yields approximately 26,000 clones, of which roughly 75% are seen a single time; under 8% belongs to the top ten. The treatment is: preoperative locoregional IRX-2 cytokine immunotherapy. The sequenced sample was lymph node tissue, obtained after IRX-2 immunotherapy. The receptor source for this set is a human donor with breast cancer.

The chain has TRBV28 and TRBJ2-3, with 7 bases matching TRBD1. Germline CDR1 and CDR2: MDHEN and SYDVKM. The CDR3 runs to 15 residues. The J segment lost 0 bases and the V segment lost 5 bases, leaving 5 bases of the junction unmatched. CDR3 loop: CASSRGQYSTDTQYF. In DNA form, the CDR3 reads TGTGCCAGCAGTCGGGGACAGTATAGCACAGATACGCAGTATTTT.

This sequence joins TRBV5-1 and TRBJ2-6; TRBD1 aligns across 8 bases. This CDR3 is 17 amino acids long. V shed 5 bases, J shed 1 base, and the junction held 8 bases outside the gene matches. CDR1 SGHRS and CDR2 YFSETQ come from the germline V gene. The CDR3 nucleotides read TGCGCCAGCAGGGACAGGGAACCGGTTTCTGGGGCCAACGTCCTGACTTTC. Translating it yields CASRDREPVSGANVLTF.

J is TRBJ2-1 and V is TRBV11-3; the match to TRBD1 covers 9 bases. The CDR3 is made up of 15 amino acids. Trimming removed 5 bases from V and 3 bases from J; junction bases left unmatched: 5. The germline CDR1 and CDR2 sequences are SGHNT and YENEEA. CDR3 sequence (DNA): TGTGCCAGCAGCCCACGGGGACAGGGCTACAATGAGCAGTTCTTC. This translates into CASSPRGQGYNEQFF.

The chain has TRBV11-3 and TRBJ2-7; the D is unclear. CDR1 and CDR2 (germline): SGHNT, YENEEA. The CDR3 sequence is 14 residues long. V was shortened by 1 base and J by 6 bases, with 13 bases between the two germline ends. The CDR3 loop reads CASSLGGVASEQYF. CDR3 bases: TGTGCCAGCAGCTTAGGAGGTGTAGCCTCCGAGCAGTACTTC.

V gene TRBV10-2 combines with J gene TRBJ1-4, with 8 bases aligning to TRBD1. The germline V gene has CDR1 WSHSY and CDR2 SAAADI. V shed 8 bases, J shed 4 bases, and the junction held 3 bases outside the gene matches. The CDR3 consists of 13 residues. The DNA for the CDR3 is TGCGCCAGCGGGGACAGGATTAATGAAAAACTGTTTTTT. It codes for CASGDRINEKLFF.

This rearrangement joins TRBV5-1 to TRBJ2-3; 10 nucleotides agree with TRBD2. The junction had 4 bases not matched to a gene; V was cut back by 4 bases and J by 2 bases. The CDR3 is made up of 15 amino acids. In germline, CDR1 is SGHRS, CDR2 YFSETQ. The DNA for the CDR3 is TGCGCCAGCAGCCCCGGACTAGCGGTCACAGATACGCAGTATTTT. Its protein is CASSPGLAVTDTQYF. The whole variable domain, remainder taken from reference TRBV5-1 and TRBJ2-3, is KAGVTQTPRYLIKTRGQQVTLSCSPISGHRSVSWYQQTPGQGLQFLFEYFSETQRNKGNFPGRFSGRQFSNSRSEMNVSTLELGDSALYLCASSPGLAVTDTQYFGPGTRLTVL.

The rearrangement uses TRBV7-6 and TRBJ2-3; no clear D. V lost 1 base, J lost 4 bases, and 9 bases lay in between. The CDR3 is 14 residues long. Germline V CDR1 and CDR2: SGHVS, FNYEAQ. The CDR3 DNA sequence: TGTGCCAGCAGCTTAGTATCTATAGCAGATACGCAGTATTTT. This encodes CASSLVSIADTQYF.

The chain joins TRBV11-3 to TRBJ2-3; 15 bases match TRBD2. The germline CDR1 and CDR2 sequences are SGHNT and YENEEA. The V and J ends lost 3 bases and 3 bases, in that order; junction bases with no gene match: 7. This CDR3 has 18 residues. The CDR3 is CASSLGLAGGSLTDTQYF. DNA for the CDR3: TGTGCCAGCAGCTTGGGACTAGCGGGAGGTAGTTTGACAGATACGCAGTATTTT.

This clone was recorded only once. The J gene is TRBJ2-1, the V gene TRBV11-3; tentative D call: TRBD1 (5 bases). Germline values: CDR1 SGHNT, CDR2 YENEEA. V was shortened by 5 bases and J by 3 bases, with 11 bases between the two germline ends. The CDR3 is 14 residues long. The CDR3 spells CASSTQAFYNEQFF. The CDR3 coding sequence is TGTGCCAGCAGCACACAGGCCTTCTACAATGAGCAGTTCTTC.

The V gene is TRBV27, the J gene TRBJ2-3; 16 bases line up with TRBD2. CDR1 MNHEY and CDR2 SMNVEV come from the germline V gene (reference sequence). J gave up 5 bases and V 5 bases, and 16 bases lay outside the gene matches. The CDR3 is 20 residues long. The CDR3 is CASSPKAGTSGRAGRDTQYF. CDR3 in DNA: TGTGCCAGCAGTCCTAAAGCCGGGACTAGCGGGAGGGCCGGAAGAGATACGCAGTATTTT.